The clone carrying this TCR beta chain was counted only a few times. Its specificity is unknown. CDR1 SGHRS and CDR2 YFSETQ come from the germline V gene. The CDR3 is 14 residues long. V was clipped by 0 bases and J by 4 bases, with 11 bases between them. The protocol was immunoSEQ multiplex PCR, while the TCRdb copy is restricted to in-frame clones and leaves out a portion. The sample lists more than 95,000 clones, roughly 87% occurring once. The data were taken from a study of T cell responses to AZD1222 COVID-19 vaccine. Notes on the study in general: Spike-specific TCR breadth and depth rose after two AZD1222 doses. White British donors predominated, females outnumbered males, and clonal diversity was possibly underestimated.

The rearrangement uses TRBV5-1 and TRBJ2-7; D call uncertain. The sequencing used peripheral blood, collected 28 days after the second AZD1222 dose. The source of this sequence is an adult who received the AZD1222 COVID-19 vaccine. CDR3 region: CASSLEPDGYEQYF. DNA of the CDR3: TGCGCCAGCAGCTTGGAACCGGACGGGTACGAGCAGTACTTC.